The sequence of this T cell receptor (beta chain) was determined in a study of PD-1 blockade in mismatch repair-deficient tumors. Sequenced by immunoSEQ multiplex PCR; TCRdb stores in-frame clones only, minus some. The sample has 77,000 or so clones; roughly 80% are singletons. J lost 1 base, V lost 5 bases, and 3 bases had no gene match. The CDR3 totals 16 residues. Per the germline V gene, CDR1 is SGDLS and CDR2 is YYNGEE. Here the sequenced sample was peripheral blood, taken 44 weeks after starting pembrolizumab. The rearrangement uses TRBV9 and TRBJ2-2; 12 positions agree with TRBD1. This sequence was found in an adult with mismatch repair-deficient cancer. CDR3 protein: CASSGTGGLNTGELFF. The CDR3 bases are TGTGCCAGCAGTGGGACAGGGGGCTTGAACACCGGGGAGCTGTTTTTT.